Listed here are 22 T cell receptor beta chains from one sample, sequenced in a study of T-cell reconstitution after alpha-beta-depleted transplantation in children. The authors prepared the TCRbeta library with unique molecular identifiers. Each CDR3 protein is one row after TCRdb ran MiXCR on the PCR reads. The profile shows fewer than 25,000 distinct CDR3 sequences, roughly a tenth of them singletons. The sequenced sample was PBMCs from the stem cell graft donor, obtained from the stem cell graft. The receptor set was obtained from a human donor who donated a stem cell graft to a child with chronic granulomatous disease.

This clonotype was observed at least ten times. The CDR3 sequence: CASSKGEGGGQETQYF. DNA of the CDR3: TGTGCCAGCAGCAAAGGGGAAGGGGGGGGCCAAGAGACCCAGTACTTC. This chain joins TRBV21-1 and TRBJ2-5; the table's D call of TRBD1 was not tested on the DNA. TRBV21-1 is labeled a pseudogene. The CDR3 extends over 16 amino acids.

This clonotype showed up just a few times. Being one base from a much bigger clone, this may be a read error. The chain employs TRBV11-1 and TRBJ2-6; 11 nucleotides line up with TRBD2. Germline loops: CDR1 SGHAT, CDR2 FQDESV (reference sequence). The CDR3 contains 18 residues. DNA for the CDR3: TGTGCCAGCAGCCCTAACCTAGCGGGGGGCTCTGGGGCCAACGGCCTGACTTTC. As protein: CASSPNLAGGSGANGLTF.

This clonotype was picked up many times. The CDR3 coding sequence is TGCAGCATGGGTGGCAGGGTCTCGGGTAACTATGGCTACACCTTC. It specifies CSMGGRVSGNYGYTF. The chain carries TRBV20-1 and TRBJ1-2, with D possibly TRBD1 on 5 matching bases. From germline, CDR1 is DFQATT and CDR2 SNEGSKA (reference sequence). This CDR3 is 15 amino acids long.

This clonotype was picked up many times. This chain joins TRBV28 and TRBJ2-5; D is unresolved. From germline, CDR1 is MDHEN and CDR2 SYDVKM. The CDR3 is made up of 13 amino acids. V was clipped by 11 bases and J by 4 bases, with 17 bases between them. The CDR3 region is CACCEVRGETQYF. The CDR3 region has the DNA TGTGCCTGCTGTGAGGTGCGAGGAGAGACCCAGTACTTC. The whole variable domain, filled in from reference TRBV28 and TRBJ2-5, reads DVKVTQSSRYLVKRTGEKVFLECVQDMDHENMFWYRQDPGLGLRLIYFSYDVKMKEKGDIPEGYSVSREKKERFSLILESASTNQTSMYLCACCEVRGETQYFGPGTRLLVL.

This clonotype was seen at least ten times. This chain uses TRBV20-1 with TRBJ2-6, with D perhaps TRBD2 (6 bases). The CDR3 extends over 15 amino acids. CDR1 is DFQATT, CDR2 SNEGSKA, per germline (reference sequence). Trimming took 5 bases from V and 4 from J, leaving 15 bases between them. Written as DNA, the CDR3 is TGCAGTGCTGCCCTCGCGGGGACCGGGGCCAACGTCCTGACTTTC. Translating it yields CSAALAGTGANVLTF.

This clonotype was observed many times. V is TRBV5-1 and J is TRBJ2-1, with TRBD2 identical over 12 bases. Germline trimming cut 0 bases from V and 2 bases from J; bases unmatched to any gene: 9. Per the germline V gene, CDR1 is SGHRS and CDR2 is YFSETQ. The CDR3 spans 19 residues. CDR3 bases: TGCGCCAGCAGCTTGGAGACTAGCGGGAGCCTAAGGACCTACAATGAGCAGTTCTTC. Protein product: CASSLETSGSLRTYNEQFF.

This clonotype has at least ten counts. The chain couples TRBV3-1 to TRBJ1-5, with a tentative D call TRBD1 (5 bases). The CDR3 consists of 14 residues. Germline V gene lookup returns CDR1 LGHDT and CDR2 YNNKEL (reference sequence). V lost 3 bases, J lost 6 bases, and 12 bases lay in between. The CDR3 DNA sequence: TGTGCCAGCAGCCAGTCAGGGATAGGTCAGCCCCAGCATTTT. Its protein is CASSQSGIGQPQHF.

This clonotype has at least ten counts. The chain combines TRBV20-1 with TRBJ2-7, with 8 bases fitting TRBD1. This CDR3 is 13 amino acids long. V shed 2 bases, J shed 0 bases, and the junction held 0 bases outside the gene matches. Germline-derived CDR1 and CDR2 are DFQATT and SNEGSKA (reference sequence). The DNA of the CDR3 is TGCAGTGCTAGAACAGGGGGCTCCTACGAGCAGTACTTC. This codes for CSARTGGSYEQYF.

Many counts were recorded for this clonotype. The V gene is TRBV5-1, the J gene TRBJ1-5; 8 bases align to TRBD1. Germline V CDR1 and CDR2: SGHRS, YFSETQ. This CDR3 is 15 amino acids long. J gave up 5 bases and V 2 bases, and 6 bases lay outside the gene matches. The CDR3 sequence: CASSLDDRGDQPQHF. CDR3 sequence (DNA): TGCGCCAGCAGCTTAGACGACAGGGGAGATCAGCCCCAGCATTTT.

This clonotype was counted ten times or more. The chain joins TRBV28 to TRBJ1-3; D is undetermined. Trimming removed 0 bases from V and 4 bases from J, with 4 bases in between. The germline V gene encodes CDR1 MDHEN and CDR2 SYDVKM. The CDR3 spans 13 residues. The CDR3 DNA is TGTGCCAGCAGTTTATGTTGCGGAAACACCATATATTTT. Translated: CASSLCCGNTIYF.

This clonotype was counted at least ten times. The CDR3 DNA reads TGTGCCAGCAGTTATAGGGACAGCCTCTACGAGCAGTACTTC. Translating gives CASSYRDSLYEQYF. The J gene is TRBJ2-7, the V gene TRBV6-5, with 7 bases identical to TRBD1. The V segment lost 3 bases and the J segment 3 bases; nucleotides outside the gene matches: 5. Germline V lookup: CDR1 MNHEY, CDR2 SVGAGI. This CDR3 region has 14 residues.

CDR3 DNA: TGTGCCAGCAGCTCCCACAGGGGGCAGAACACTGAAGCTTTCTTT. Protein: CASSSHRGQNTEAFF. The V call is TRBV7-9, the J call TRBJ1-1; TRBD1 matches 9 bases. Germline V gene sequence: CDR1 SEHNR, CDR2 FQNEAQ (reference sequence). J was trimmed by 1 base and V by 4 bases; bases with no gene match: 4. There are 15 residues in the CDR3. The full variable domain, completed using reference TRBV7-9 and TRBJ1-1, is DTGVSQNPRHKITKRGQNVTFRCDPISEHNRLYWYRQTLGQGPEFLTYFQNEAQLEKSRLLSDRFSAERPKGSFSTLEIQRTEQGDSAMYLCASSSHRGQNTEAFFGQGTRLTVV.

In its sample, this clonotype was seen many times. This chain connects TRBV5-1 to TRBJ2-7; 7 bases match TRBD2. Germline V lookup: CDR1 SGHRS, CDR2 YFSETQ. After removal of 4 bases from V and 3 bases from J, the junction contained 7 bases not matched to a gene. This CDR3 has 14 residues. CDR3 in amino acids: CASSLGLEHYEQYF. The CDR3 nucleotides read TGCGCCAGCAGCCTCGGACTAGAACACTACGAGCAGTACTTC.

Many counts were recorded for this clonotype. The rearrangement links TRBV12-3 or TRBV12-4 to TRBJ1-1; D ambiguous. The CDR3 extends over 13 amino acids. Trimming took 6 bases from V and 4 from J, leaving 12 bases between them. CDR3 nucleotide sequence: TGTGCCAGCAGCCCGGGAGGTGGCACTGAAGCTTTCTTT. Protein product: CASSPGGGTEAFF.

This chain connects TRBV4-2 to TRBJ1-2; D is unresolved. The V gene lost 10 bases and the J gene lost 3 bases, with 18 bases spanning the gap. Germline CDR1 is LGHNA and CDR2 is YNFKEQ. This CDR3 contains 14 residues. This chain's CDR3 is CAMSPGPWDYGYTF. Here the CDR3 DNA reads TGTGCCATGAGCCCGGGTCCCTGGGACTATGGCTACACCTTC.

A few counts support this clonotype. This chain connects TRBV5-1 to TRBJ2-7; D is possibly TRBD1 (5 bases). This CDR3 has 12 amino acids. Germline V gives CDR1 SGHRS, CDR2 YFSETQ. V dropped 4 bases and J dropped 3 bases, with 8 bases sitting between them. The DNA for the CDR3 is TGCGCCAGCAGCCATGACAGCTACGAGCAGTACTTC. Amino acids: CASSHDSYEQYF.

This clonotype was detected many times. The rearrangement joins TRBV27 to TRBJ1-2; the D gene is possibly TRBD1 (6 bases). The ends were cut back, 1 base at V and 3 bases at J, with 9 bases in the middle. Looked up from germline, CDR1 is MNHEY and CDR2 is SMNVEV (reference sequence). The CDR3 spans 14 residues. In nucleotides, the CDR3 is TGTGCCAGCAGTTTATTACCAGGGGACTATGGCTACACCTTC. It is translated as CASSLLPGDYGYTF.

This clonotype was picked up many times. The chain uses TRBV14 and TRBJ2-1, with 9 bases identical to TRBD2. J was trimmed by 4 bases and V by 0 bases; bases with no gene match: 10. Germline values: CDR1 SGHDN, CDR2 FVKESK. CDR3 size: 18 residues. The CDR3 sequence: CASSQDPTSGRIYNEQFF. CDR3 sequence (DNA): TGTGCCAGCAGCCAAGACCCGACTAGCGGCAGAATTTACAATGAGCAGTTCTTC.

The V call is TRBV25-1, the J call TRBJ2-4, with D tentatively TRBD1 or TRBD2 (5 bases each). The CDR3 is made up of 16 amino acids. Germline V CDR1 and CDR2: MGHDK, SYGVNS. Trimming pared 5 bases from V and 13 bases from J, leaving 27 bases between. The CDR3 DNA follows: TGTGCCAGCAGTTCGGTTTGGGACCCGCAAGGAAACAGGCAGTACTTC. Amino acid sequence: CASSSVWDPQGNRQYF.

This clonotype was counted at least ten times. The rearrangement uses TRBV29-1 and TRBJ2-3; no reliable D call. Germline CDR1 SQVTM, CDR2 ANQGSEA. V was shortened by 7 bases and J by 6 bases, with 11 bases between the two germline ends. The CDR3 runs 11 residues. The CDR3 DNA is TGCAGCGGCGGCGTTGGGGATACGCAGTATTTT. Translation gives CSGGVGDTQYF.

This clonotype was seen a single time. The V call is TRBV6-1, the J call TRBJ2-5, with 7 positions matching TRBD1. With V trimmed by 6 bases and J by 4 bases, 8 bases remained unmatched. Looked up from germline, CDR1 is MNHNS and CDR2 is SASEGT. This CDR3 is 14 amino acids long. The chain's CDR3 is CASRERQGRETQYF. CDR3 coding DNA: TGTGCCAGCAGAGAAAGACAGGGTCGAGAGACCCAGTACTTC.

The table lists this clonotype with many counts. The chain links TRBV28 to TRBJ2-1; the D is unclear. V shed 2 bases and J shed 3 bases, with 5 bases lying between them. The CDR3 spans 13 residues. Germline V gene data show CDR1 as MDHEN and CDR2 as SYDVKM. CDR3 nucleotide sequence: TGTGCCAGCAGTTTAAATAACTACAATGAGCAGTTCTTC. Residues: CASSLNNYNEQFF.